The T cell receptor (beta chain) described here comes from a study of OX40 agonist ivuxolimab in advanced cancers. Data came from immunoSEQ multiplex PCR; TCRdb stores just in-frame clones and leaves some out. The sample lists some 25,000 clones; just over 85% were seen once. Autoimmune disease history or systemic immunosuppression meant exclusion. This sequence was found in an adult with an advanced solid tumor such as melanoma, head and neck, liver or kidney cancer. The sequencing used CD4+ or CD8+ T cells sorted from blood, collected in a trial of the OX40 agonist ivuxolimab.

The CDR3 sequence: CASSFGWLAGGHGTDTQYF. The CDR3 bases are TGTGCCAGCAGTTTCGGTTGGCTAGCGGGGGGGCACGGGACAGATACGCAGTATTTT. The rearrangement links TRBV28 to TRBJ2-3, with 12 bases fitting TRBD2. There are 19 residues in the CDR3. Germline loops: CDR1 MDHEN, CDR2 SYDVKM. Germline trimming cut 3 bases from V and 3 bases from J; bases unmatched to any gene: 13.